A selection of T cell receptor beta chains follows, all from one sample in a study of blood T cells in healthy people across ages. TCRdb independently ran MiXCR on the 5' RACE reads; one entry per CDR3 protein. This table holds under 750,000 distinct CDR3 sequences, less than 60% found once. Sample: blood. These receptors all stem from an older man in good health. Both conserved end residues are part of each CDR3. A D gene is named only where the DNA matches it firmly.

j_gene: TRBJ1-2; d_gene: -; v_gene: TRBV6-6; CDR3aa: CASTQANYGYTF
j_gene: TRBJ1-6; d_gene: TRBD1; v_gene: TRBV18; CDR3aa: CASSQQGAVNSPLHF
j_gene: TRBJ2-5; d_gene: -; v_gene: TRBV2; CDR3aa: CASRWGVRSNAQETQYF
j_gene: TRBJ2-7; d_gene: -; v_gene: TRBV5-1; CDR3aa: CASSLGSGLYEQYF
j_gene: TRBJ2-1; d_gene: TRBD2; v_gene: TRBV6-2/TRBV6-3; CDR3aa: CASSYVRGVYNEQFF
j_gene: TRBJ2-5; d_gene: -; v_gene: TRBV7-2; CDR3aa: CASSNRETQYF
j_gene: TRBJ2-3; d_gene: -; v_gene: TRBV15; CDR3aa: CATSRVPRDTQYF
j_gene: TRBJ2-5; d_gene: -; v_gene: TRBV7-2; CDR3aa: CASSQNRAAETQYF
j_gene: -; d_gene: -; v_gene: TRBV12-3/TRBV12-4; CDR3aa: CASSFKQGETQYF
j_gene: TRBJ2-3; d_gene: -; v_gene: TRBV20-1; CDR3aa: CSAVKALLGTDTQYF
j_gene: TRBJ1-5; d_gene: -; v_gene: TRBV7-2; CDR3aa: CASSLNGYQPQHF
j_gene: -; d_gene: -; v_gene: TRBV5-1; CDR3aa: CASSLAPYDYEQYF
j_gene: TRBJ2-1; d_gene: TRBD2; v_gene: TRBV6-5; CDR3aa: CASRGLTYNEQFF
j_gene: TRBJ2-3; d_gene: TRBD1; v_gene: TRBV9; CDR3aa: CASSMIPGQGTDTQYF
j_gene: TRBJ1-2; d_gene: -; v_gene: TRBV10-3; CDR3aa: CAISRTGPYGYTF
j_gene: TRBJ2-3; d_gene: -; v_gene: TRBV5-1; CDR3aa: CASSFVRDASTDTQYF
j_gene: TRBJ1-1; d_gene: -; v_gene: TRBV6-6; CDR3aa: CASSFSGPHTEAFF
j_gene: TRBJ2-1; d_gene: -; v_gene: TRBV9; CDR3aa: CASSERRALSHNEQFF
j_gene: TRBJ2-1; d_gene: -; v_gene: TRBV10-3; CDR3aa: CAISEKGDEEFF
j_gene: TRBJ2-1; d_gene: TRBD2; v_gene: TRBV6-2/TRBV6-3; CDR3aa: CASSYSLGGSGGAQYNEQFF
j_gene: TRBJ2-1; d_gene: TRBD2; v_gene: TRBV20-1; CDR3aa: CSARAPGLAGYNEQFF
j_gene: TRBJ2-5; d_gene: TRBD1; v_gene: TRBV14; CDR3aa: CASSRPGQPTTQYF
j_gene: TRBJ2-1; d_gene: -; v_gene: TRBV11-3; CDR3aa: CASSLDSGRNNEQFF
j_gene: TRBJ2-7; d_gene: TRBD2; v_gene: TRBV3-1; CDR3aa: CASSHRTSGRRYEQYF